Here is one TCR beta chain with its context. Its antigen is still unknown. The data belong to a study of shared clonotypes between healthy human individuals. Evenly divided among several immunoSEQ plates was the genomic DNA of each subset. Sequencing used immunoSEQ multiplex PCR; TCRdb keeps in-frame clones, though not all of them. The sample consists of about 2.4 million clones, 93% of them appearing once. V lost 2 bases to trimming and J lost 2 bases, with 7 bases between them. The CDR3 runs 14 residues. The V gene's germline CDR1 is SGHNT and CDR2 YYREEE (reference sequence). Study results and limitations: Naive CD4 clonotypes were shared across a few donors at about 5.3%. Clonotypes shared by all four sorted-subset donors had higher generation probabilities than non-shared clonotypes. Memory subsets generally showed lower estimated richness than naive subsets.

This TCR came from a man between 18 and 35 years old in good health. Some clones in this sample may be carry-over from other donors' samples. The specimen sequenced was naive CD4+ T cells from PBMCs. Subset given: CD45RA+ positively selected. This chain joins TRBV5-4 and TRBJ1-4; no reliable D call. As DNA, the CDR3 is TGTGCCAGCAGCTTCCATGGGACTAATGAAAAACTGTTTTTT. As protein: CASSFHGTNEKLFF.